This T cell receptor (beta chain) is from a study of response to subunit inactivated influenza vaccine. This clonotype showed up just a few times. The antigen is undetermined. Germline CDR1 LNHNV, CDR2 YYDKDF (reference sequence). This CDR3 comprises 14 residues. With 4 bases clipped from V and 5 bases from J, the junction kept 5 bases outside the gene matches. TCRdb passed the RT-PCR reads through MiXCR, listing each CDR3 protein once. The data contain more than 450,000 distinct CDR3 sequences, 7.6% of them singletons. Study findings and constraints: The authors offered the suggestion that each seasonal influenza vaccination recruits few new T cells.

The origin of this receptor is a man between 45 and 75 years old who received an inactivated influenza vaccine. Sequencing used PBMCs from blood, obtained less than 30 months after vaccination. The chain uses TRBV15 and TRBJ2-1; 7 bases line up with TRBD1. As DNA, the CDR3 is TGTGCCACCAGCATTGACAGGGCTAACAATGAGCAGTTCTTC. Residues: CATSIDRANNEQFF.